The 5 T cell receptor beta chains below all came from one sample that was sequenced in a study of CD8+CD57+ T cells in acquired aplastic anemia (dated by TCRdb to about 2018). Sequencing instrument: Illumina HiSeq 2000. TCR beta VDJ combination and CDR3 sequence profiling used genomic DNA as the template. The raw public data were reprocessed by TCRdb itself: fastp quality trimming at Q25, MiXCR clonotype calling, in-frame beta chains only. Identical CDR3 protein sequences are pooled into one entry, listed with their most common genes and DNA. In this sample the table shows about 130,000 distinct CDR3 sequences, over 45% of which occur a single time. 2.5% to 3% of the sample is in the top ten clones. The sequencing input was sorted CD4+, CD8+, or CD8+CD57+ T cells (not recorded which) from PBMCs. The source of these receptors is a human donor in good health, serving as a control.

This clonotype was found many times. This chain links TRBV11-2 with TRBJ1-2; tentatively, D is TRBD1 (5 bases). Germline CDR1 reads SGHAT; CDR2 reads FQNNGV. V dropped 1 base and J dropped 7 bases, with 19 bases sitting between them. This CDR3 has 16 residues. Written as DNA, the CDR3 is TGTGCCAGCAGCTTAGGCGCGGACACGGGGACGGGTGGCTACACCTTC. Its protein is CASSLGADTGTGGYTF.

The V gene is TRBV6-1, the J gene TRBJ2-2; a weak D match, TRBD1 (6 bases). Trimming took off 4 bases at V and 3 bases at J, with 6 bases between the two ends. CDR1 and CDR2 from the germline V gene are MNHNS and SASEGT. The CDR3 contains 13 residues. The CDR3 DNA is TGTGCCAGCAGTGCAGGGGACACCGGGGAGCTGTTTTTT. It is translated as CASSAGDTGELFF.

This clonotype was recorded at least ten times. V is TRBV3-1 and J is TRBJ2-5, with D perhaps TRBD1 or TRBD2 (6 bases each). Germline V gene sequence: CDR1 LGHDT, CDR2 YNNKEL (reference sequence). CDR3 length: 17 amino acids. V was pared by 1 base and J by 2 bases, with 17 bases between. CDR3 sequence reads: CASSQVGGTGKQETQYF. The DNA of the CDR3 is TGTGCCAGCAGCCAAGTCGGGGGAACAGGGAAACAAGAGACCCAGTACTTC.

Notes on this clonotype: This CDR3 fails to terminate in the conserved phenylalanine or tryptophan, so it likely reflects a read error. The chain carries TRBV2 and TRBJ1-2; TRBD1 matches at 7 bases. Germline trimming cut 6 bases from V and 8 bases from J; bases unmatched to any gene: 3. The CDR3 runs to 11 residues. Germline assignment: CDR1 SNHLY and CDR2 FYNNEI. As DNA, the CDR3 is TGTGCCAGCAGCCAGGGGGGAGGCTACACCCTC. Translation gives CASSQGGGYTL.

This clonotype was seen ten or more times. The chain joins TRBV7-7 to TRBJ2-5; D uncertain. This CDR3 is 13 amino acids long. V lost 3 bases and J 3 bases, leaving 8 bases between the germline ends. CDR1 is SSHAT and CDR2 is FNYEAQ in the germline V gene (reference sequence). CDR3 DNA sequence: TGTGCCAGCAGCTTCAGTGGAGAAGAGACCCAGTACTTC. Its translation is CASSFSGEETQYF.